The sequence of this TCR beta chain was determined in a study of T cell repertoires in cytomegalovirus infection. The wider study: CMV epitopes, recently identified HLA-C-restricted and well-studied HLA-B-restricted, were used. Through public TCR beta signatures, both CMV infection and matching HLA type were indicated.

For this clonotype: Its antigen remains unknown. An end of the junction does not agree with germline; a read error may underlie this.

Germline assignment: CDR1 SSHAT and CDR2 FNYEAQ (reference sequence). The CDR3 contains 13 residues. General study findings and limits: CMV-specific TCR beta clonotypes restricted by HLA-C dominated the ex vivo response. Adding up the frequency of public TCR beta families identified people who carried CMV plus the relevant HLA.

TCRdb re-called the reads with MiXCR, one entry per CDR3 protein. Of around 900,000 distinct CDR3 sequences in the sample, approximately 30% were seen once. The origin of this receptor is a human donor in good health (CMV status not recorded). Some clones in this sample may be carry-over from other donors' samples. Sequenced material: cultured CD8+ T cells from PBMCs, taken from culture after CMV antigen stimulation. This chain uses TRBV7-7 with TRBJ1-6; D remains ambiguous. The CDR3 nucleotides read TGTGCTAGCAGCGTTAACCTAAATTCACCCCTCCACTTT. Protein sequence: CASSVNLNSPLHF.